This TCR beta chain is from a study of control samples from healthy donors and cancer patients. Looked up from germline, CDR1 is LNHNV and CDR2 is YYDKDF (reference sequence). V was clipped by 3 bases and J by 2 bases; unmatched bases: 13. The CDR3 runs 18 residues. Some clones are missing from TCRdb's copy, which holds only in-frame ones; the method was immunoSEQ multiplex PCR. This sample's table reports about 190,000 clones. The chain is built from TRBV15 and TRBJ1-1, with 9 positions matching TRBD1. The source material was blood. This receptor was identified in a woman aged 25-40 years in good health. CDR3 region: CATSSGQGTGYPNTEAFF. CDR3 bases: TGTGCCACCAGCAGTGGACAGGGGACCGGCTACCCAAACACTGAAGCTTTCTTT.